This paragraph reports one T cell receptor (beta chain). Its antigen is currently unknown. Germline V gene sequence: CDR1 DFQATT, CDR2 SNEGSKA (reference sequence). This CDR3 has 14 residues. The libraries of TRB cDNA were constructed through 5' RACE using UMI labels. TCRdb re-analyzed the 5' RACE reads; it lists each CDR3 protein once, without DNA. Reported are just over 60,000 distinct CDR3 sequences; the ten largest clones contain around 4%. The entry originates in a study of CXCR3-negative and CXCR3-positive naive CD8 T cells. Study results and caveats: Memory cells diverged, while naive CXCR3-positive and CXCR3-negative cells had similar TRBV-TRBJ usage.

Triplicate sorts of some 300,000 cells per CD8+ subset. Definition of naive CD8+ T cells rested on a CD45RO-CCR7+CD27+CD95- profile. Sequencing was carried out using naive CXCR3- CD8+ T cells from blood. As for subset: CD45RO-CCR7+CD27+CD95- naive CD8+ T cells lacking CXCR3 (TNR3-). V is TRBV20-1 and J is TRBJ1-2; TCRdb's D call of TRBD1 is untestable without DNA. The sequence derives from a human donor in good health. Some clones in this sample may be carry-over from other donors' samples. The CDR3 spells CSARAVGTEYGYTF.